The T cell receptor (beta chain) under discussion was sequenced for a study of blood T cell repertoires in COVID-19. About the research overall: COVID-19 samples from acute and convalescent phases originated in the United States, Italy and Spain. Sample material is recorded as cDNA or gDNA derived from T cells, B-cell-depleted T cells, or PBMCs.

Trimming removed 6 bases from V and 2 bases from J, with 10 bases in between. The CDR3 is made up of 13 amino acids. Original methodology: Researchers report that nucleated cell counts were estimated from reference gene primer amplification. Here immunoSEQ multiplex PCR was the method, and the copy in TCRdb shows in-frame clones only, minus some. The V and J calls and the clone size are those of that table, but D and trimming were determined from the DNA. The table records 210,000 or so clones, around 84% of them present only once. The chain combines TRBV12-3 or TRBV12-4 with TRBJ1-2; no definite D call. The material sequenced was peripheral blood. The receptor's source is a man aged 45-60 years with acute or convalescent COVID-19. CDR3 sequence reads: CASRTSGNYGYTF. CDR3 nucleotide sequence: TGTGCCAGCAGGACTTCGGGAAACTATGGCTACACCTTC.